This is a list of T cell receptor beta chains from one sample in a study of spatial heterogeneity in lung cancer. TCRdb called the 5' RACE reads again in MiXCR, with one record for every CDR3 protein. The data hold several thousand distinct CDR3 sequences, with 10% observed a single time. The material sequenced was lung tumor tissue, taken at surgery. The origin of the receptors is a female donor with early-stage non-small cell lung cancer. Both conserved end residues are part of each CDR3. The D gene is left open where the match is weak. Size is stated for part of the rows, as once, few or many counts, or as a class when the clone is expanded.

J,V,D,size,CDR3,DNA
TRBJ1-5,TRBV18,TRBD1,NA,CASSQIQGYGSNQPQHF,TGTGCCAGCTCTCAAATACAGGGGTACGGGAGCAATCAGCCCCAGCATTTT
TRBJ1-2,TRBV4-3,TRBD1,NA,CASSQAGTGYGYTF,TGCGCCAGCAGCCAAGCCGGGACAGGGTATGGCTACACCTTC
TRBJ1-4,TRBV6-6,NA,NA,CASSYSRGGRIEKLFF,TGTGCCAGCAGTTACTCGAGAGGGGGGCGAATTGAAAAACTGTTTTTT
TRBJ1-3,TRBV5-1,NA,medium-sized,CASSSTSDRTGNTIYF,TGCGCCAGCAGCTCGACCTCTGACAGGACTGGAAACACCATATATTTT
TRBJ1-4,TRBV7-2,NA,few,CASSLTPPGARGTNEKLFF,TGTGCCAGCAGCTTAACGCCGCCGGGAGCCCGTGGGACTAATGAAAAACTGTTTTTT
TRBJ1-1,TRBV19,NA,NA,CASSIGRAVATEAFF,TGTGCCAGTAGTATAGGTCGGGCAGTAGCCACTGAAGCTTTCTTT
TRBJ2-1,TRBV11-3,NA,medium-sized,CASSLDGQGGNEQFF,TGTGCCAGCAGCTTAGATGGCCAGGGAGGCAATGAGCAGTTCTTC
TRBJ2-5,TRBV4-2,TRBD2,medium-sized,CASSTTSGGPGGAQYF,TGTGCCAGCAGCACGACTAGCGGGGGGCCCGGGGGGGCCCAGTACTTC
TRBJ2-1,TRBV11-2,NA,NA,CASSLLGGGEQFF,TGTGCCAGCAGCCTCCTGGGGGGCGGTGAGCAGTTCTTC
TRBJ2-5,TRBV20-1,TRBD2,NA,CSAIVPGGNQETQYF,TGCAGTGCTATCGTTCCGGGGGGGAACCAAGAGACCCAGTACTTC
TRBJ1-1,TRBV18,NA,medium-sized,CASSPLPLSSGNTEAFF,TGTGCCAGCTCACCACTCCCCTTGTCGTCCGGAAACACTGAAGCTTTCTTT
TRBJ2-7,TRBV20-1,TRBD1,few,CSASFVGQLREQYF,TGCAGTGCTAGTTTCGTGGGACAGCTTCGCGAGCAGTACTTC
TRBJ2-5,TRBV3-1,TRBD1,medium-sized,CASSGADQGAGETQYF,TGTGCCAGCAGCGGAGCAGATCAGGGGGCCGGAGAGACCCAGTACTTC